The present T cell receptor (beta chain) was sequenced within a study of cytomegalovirus exposure and HLA in healthy donors. The study, taken as a whole, reports: In most subjects, TCR beta sequences reportedly gave accurate predictions of HLA-A and HLA-B alleles. TCR beta V- and J-gene trimming was later associated with a missense DCLRE1C variant. Prior analysis indicated that the majority of TCR beta V segments exhibited productivity approximately 87% or approximately 30% of the time. In vitro, three CMV-associated chains proved specific for CMV antigens.

On this clone: Antigen: not known.

PCR used 60 Vbeta primers and 13 Jbeta primers. The repertoire was sequenced with immunoSEQ multiplex PCR; TCRdb's copy has only in-frame clones and lacks some. The table shows approximately 210,000 clones, with 75% to 80% occurring only once. Deletions cut 2 bases from V and 1 base from J, with 8 bases between. CDR1 is SGHVS, CDR2 FQNEAQ, per germline. There are 14 residues in the CDR3. This chain connects TRBV7-8 to TRBJ1-1; D is uncertain. The TCR sequence derives from a woman younger than 45 in good health and CMV-seropositive. Input material: PBMCs. This CDR3 reads CASSLFHPNTEAFF. CDR3 DNA: TGTGCCAGCAGCTTATTCCATCCGAACACTGAAGCTTTCTTT.